This T cell receptor beta chain comes out of a study of shared clonotypes between healthy human individuals. The CDR3 loop spans 11 amino acids. The germline V gene encodes CDR1 MNHEY and CDR2 SMNVEV (reference sequence). DNA at roughly 0.2 ug, tens of thousands of T cell genomes, went into sorted-subset replicate PCRs. Repertoires were generated with immunoSEQ multiplex PCR, while TCRdb's copy carries only in-frame clones and drops some. Of roughly 2.5 million clones listed, around nine tenths were seen once; the top ten hold 0.13% to 0.15%. This rearrangement joins TRBV27 to TRBJ2-5; perhaps TRBD2 as D (5 bases). Matching the DNA end better, TRBJ2-7 makes the J call doubtful. Sequences were obtained from naive CD4+ T cells sorted from blood. Regarding subset: CD45RA+ positively selected. The receptor's source is a young man in good health. CDR3 sequence: CATGGFYEQYF. The CDR3 DNA sequence: TGTGCCACCGGAGGCTTTTACGAGCAGTACTTC.